These 17 T cell receptor beta chains came from one sample sequenced in a study of regulatory T cells in long-lasting Graves disease. Construction of TCR beta libraries relied on iRepertoire HTBI primers and on Arm-PCR targeting CDR3 regions. One entry per CDR3 protein, called by TCRdb with MiXCR from the multiplex PCR reads. Counted here are over 350,000 distinct CDR3 sequences, approximately 16% occurring once; the ten biggest clones make up about 8%. As to time point: newly diagnosed GD, antithyroid drugs for less than 3 months. PBMCs were the source of the RNA used for TCR sequencing. These data were likewise used in another study, on T cells in Graves' hyperthyroidism and ophthalmopathy.

The starting material was peripheral blood mononuclear cells (PBMCs), obtained at new diagnosis, from a patient treated with antithyroid drugs. Source of these receptors: a woman between 40 and 55 years old with Graves disease.

This clonotype was recorded at least ten times. The rearrangement uses TRBV7-2 and TRBJ2-7; maybe TRBD1 (6 bases). Between the trimmed V and J ends, which lost 6 bases and 0 bases, there was a span of 12 bases. CDR1 is SGHTA, CDR2 FQGNSA, per germline. The CDR3 has 14 residues. The CDR3: CASSLDSSSYEQYF. The CDR3 DNA is TGTGCCAGCAGTCTGGACAGTAGCTCCTACGAGCAGTACTTC.

This clonotype was detected many times. The CDR3 DNA sequence: TGTGCCAGCAGTTTATACTCGGCGGTCACTGAAGCTTTCTTT. Its translation: CASSLYSAVTEAFF. The chain is built from TRBV28 and TRBJ1-1; D gene uncertain. CDR1 is MDHEN and CDR2 is SYDVKM in the germline V gene. V lost 1 base and J 4 bases, leaving 10 bases between the germline ends. The CDR3 is 14 amino acids.

This clonotype came up many times. The chain couples TRBV7-9 to TRBJ1-1; TRBD1 is a possible D gene (6 bases). Trimming left V 7 bases short and J 3 bases short, with 15 bases between. CDR1 and CDR2 from the germline V gene are SEHNR and FQNEAQ (reference sequence). This CDR3 contains 14 residues. The CDR3 region is CASTAGVRDTEAFF. The CDR3 nucleotides read TGTGCCAGCACCGCAGGGGTAAGGGACACTGAAGCTTTCTTT.

This clonotype was counted ten times or more. This chain's CDR3 is CASSDGPGNIQYF. DNA for the CDR3: TGTGCCAGCAGTGATGGTCCTGGGAACATTCAGTACTTC. The gene calls are TRBV2 and TRBJ2-4, with D hard to call. This CDR3 comprises 13 residues. CDR1 and CDR2 from the germline V gene are SNHLY and FYNNEI. Trimming stripped 3 bases from V and 7 bases from J, with 10 bases between.

Ten or more counts support this clonotype. This rearrangement joins TRBV7-9 to TRBJ2-5; 9 bases are shared with TRBD2. V dropped 2 bases and J dropped 4; count of bases not matched to a gene: 8. Germline V CDR1 and CDR2: SEHNR, FQNEAQ (reference sequence). CDR3 length equals 16 residues. The CDR3 region has the DNA TGTGCCAGCAGCTTAATTCTGGCGGGAGGGCGAGAGACCCAGTACTTC. Translated, it gives CASSLILAGGRETQYF. The full variable domain, with the rest looked up from reference TRBV7-9 and TRBJ2-5, is DTGVSQNPRHKITKRGQNVTFRCDPISEHNRLYWYRQTLGQGPEFLTYFQNEAQLEKSRLLSDRFSAERPKGSFSTLEIQRTEQGDSAMYLCASSLILAGGRETQYFGPGTRLLVL.

This clonotype was seen repeatedly, ten times or more. The genes are TRBV19 and TRBJ1-1, with 7 nucleotides matching TRBD1. The trim removed 6 bases at V and 0 bases at J, leaving 13 bases unmatched. CDR1 LNHDA and CDR2 SQIVND come from the germline V gene (reference sequence). The CDR3 has 17 residues. In DNA form, the CDR3 reads TGTGCCAGTAGGATGAACAGGGGCGCGGGCATGAACACTGAAGCTTTCTTT. This translates into CASRMNRGAGMNTEAFF. Full variable domain (outside the CDR3, taken from reference TRBV19 and TRBJ1-1): DGGITQSPKYLFRKEGQNVTLSCEQNLNHDAMYWYRQDPGQGLRLIYYSQIVNDFQKGDIAEGYSVSREKKESFPLTVTSAQKNPTAFYLCASRMNRGAGMNTEAFFGQGTRLTVV.

This clonotype has just a few counts. The chain is built from TRBV5-5 and TRBJ2-2; D is ambiguous. The CDR3 runs 16 residues. Looked up from germline, CDR1 is SGHKS and CDR2 is YYEKEE (reference sequence). Trimming removed 1 base at V and 0 bases at J, with 10 bases between. The CDR3 sequence: CASSLFGGSNTGELFF. CDR3 nucleotides: TGTGCCAGCAGCTTGTTTGGCGGTTCGAACACCGGGGAGCTGTTTTTT.

The CDR3 DNA sequence: TGTGCCAGCAGCAATGGACAGGGGATCTACAATGAGCAGTTCTTC. Its protein product is CASSNGQGIYNEQFF. The chain uses TRBV7-2 and TRBJ2-1, with 9 positions matching TRBD1. After removal of 5 bases from V and 3 bases from J, the junction contained 5 bases not matched to a gene. This CDR3 comprises 15 residues. The germline V gene has CDR1 SGHTA and CDR2 FQGNSA. Using reference TRBV7-2 and TRBJ2-1 for the parts outside the CDR3, the full variable domain is GAGVSQSPSNKVTEKGKDVELRCDPISGHTALYWYRQSLGQGLEFLIYFQGNSAPDKSGLPSDRFSAERTGGSVSTLTIQRTQQEDSAVYLCASSNGQGIYNEQFFGPGTRLTVL.

The gene calls are TRBV9 and TRBJ2-7, with 10 bases that match TRBD1. After removal of 1 base from V and 3 bases from J, the junction contained 10 bases not matched to a gene. The germline V gene has CDR1 SGDLS and CDR2 YYNGEE. This CDR3 is built from 17 residues. The CDR3 region is CASSVMDRGRWDYEQYF. The CDR3 nucleotides are TGTGCCAGCAGCGTAATGGACAGGGGGAGATGGGACTACGAGCAGTACTTC.

In its sample, this clonotype was seen a few times. The V call is TRBV2, the J call TRBJ2-1, with D possibly being TRBD1 or TRBD2 (5 bases each). V was pared by 8 bases and J by 0 bases, with 8 bases between. CDR1 SNHLY and CDR2 FYNNEI come from the germline V gene. This CDR3 is built from 13 residues. The CDR3 nucleotides read TGTGCCAGCCATGGGGGCTCCTACAATGAGCAGTTCTTC. Translated: CASHGGSYNEQFF.

The table lists this clonotype with many counts. V gene TRBV12-3 or TRBV12-4 combines with J gene TRBJ2-7; D not resolved. V gave up 2 bases and J gave up 0 bases, with 5 bases separating them. CDR3 length equals 13 residues. CDR3 amino acids: CASSLSISYEQYF. The DNA for the CDR3 is TGTGCCAGCAGTTTATCCATCTCCTACGAGCAGTACTTC.

The table lists this clonotype with a few counts. The chain joins TRBV15 to TRBJ2-5; D not certain. Looked up from germline, CDR1 is LNHNV and CDR2 is YYDKDF (reference sequence). Trimming removed 5 bases from V and 5 bases from J, with 15 bases in between. CDR3 length: 14 amino acids. The CDR3 DNA follows: TGTGCCACCAGCCTACCCCCGATGAGGGAGACCCAGTACTTC. Amino acid sequence: CATSLPPMRETQYF.

This clonotype was found many times. The rearrangement uses TRBV25-1 and TRBJ1-1, with D tentatively TRBD1 (6 bases). The CDR3 consists of 13 residues. Trimming cost V 4 bases and J 4 bases, with 10 bases left between them. The germline gives CDR1 MGHDK, CDR2 SYGVNS. CDR3 DNA: TGTGCCAGCAGTGTTACAGGGTCCACTGAAGCTTTCTTT. Its translation: CASSVTGSTEAFF. Together with reference TRBV25-1 and TRBJ1-1, the CDR3 gives the full variable domain: EADIYQTPRYLVIGTGKKITLECSQTMGHDKMYWYQQDPGMELHLIHYSYGVNSTEKGDLSSESTVSRIRTEHFPLTLESARPSHTSQYLCASSVTGSTEAFFGQGTRLTVV.

This clonotype has at least ten counts. The chain uses TRBV28 and TRBJ2-7; D ambiguous. Trimming left V 11 bases short and J 5 bases short, with 25 bases between. CDR1 and CDR2 from the germline V gene are MDHEN and SYDVKM. The CDR3 is 15 amino acids. The CDR3 nucleotides read TGTGCCCATCAGGCTACCGTATCCTCGGCCCACGAGCAGTACTTC. Its protein is CAHQATVSSAHEQYF.

The chain combines TRBV11-2 with TRBJ2-7; possibly TRBD1 for D (5 bases). V was shortened by 3 bases and J by 5 bases, with 14 bases between the two germline ends. This CDR3 has 14 residues. In germline, CDR1 is SGHAT, CDR2 FQNNGV. CDR3 in amino acids: CASSFKSGFDEQYF. CDR3 coding DNA: TGTGCCAGCAGCTTCAAATCAGGGTTCGACGAGCAGTACTTC.

Notes on this clonotype: A read error is possible here, since a much larger clone lies one base away. CDR3 DNA: TGTGCCGGCCAACTAGCGGGGCTCGGTGAGCAGTACTTC. Protein product: CAGQLAGLGEQYF. This chain joins TRBV2 and TRBJ2-7; 10 nucleotides agree with TRBD2. Germline V CDR1 and CDR2: SNHLY, FYNNEI. CDR3 length: 13 residues. Trimming removed 11 bases from V and 7 bases from J; junction bases left unmatched: 11.

This chain uses TRBV11-2 with TRBJ1-1; perhaps TRBD1 as D (6 bases). Germline V gene lookup returns CDR1 SGHAT and CDR2 FQNNGV. The CDR3 consists of 13 residues. The ends were cut back, 8 bases at V and 3 bases at J, with 13 bases in the middle. CDR3 protein: CASANRGDTEAFF. The CDR3 DNA sequence: TGTGCCAGCGCTAATAGGGGGGACACTGAAGCTTTCTTT.